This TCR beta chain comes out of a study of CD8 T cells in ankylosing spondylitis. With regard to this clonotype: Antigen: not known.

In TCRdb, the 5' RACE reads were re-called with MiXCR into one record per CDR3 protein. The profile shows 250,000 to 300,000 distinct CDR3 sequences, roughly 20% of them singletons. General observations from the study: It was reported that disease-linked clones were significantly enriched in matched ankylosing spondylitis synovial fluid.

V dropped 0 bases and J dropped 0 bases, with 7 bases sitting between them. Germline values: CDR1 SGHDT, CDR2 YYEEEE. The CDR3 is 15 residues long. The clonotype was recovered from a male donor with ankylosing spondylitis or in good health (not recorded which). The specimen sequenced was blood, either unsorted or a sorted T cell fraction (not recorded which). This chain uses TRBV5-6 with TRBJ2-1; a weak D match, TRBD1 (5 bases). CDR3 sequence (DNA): TGTGCCAGCAGCTTGGTGACAGCCTCCTACAATGAGCAGTTCTTC. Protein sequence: CASSLVTASYNEQFF.